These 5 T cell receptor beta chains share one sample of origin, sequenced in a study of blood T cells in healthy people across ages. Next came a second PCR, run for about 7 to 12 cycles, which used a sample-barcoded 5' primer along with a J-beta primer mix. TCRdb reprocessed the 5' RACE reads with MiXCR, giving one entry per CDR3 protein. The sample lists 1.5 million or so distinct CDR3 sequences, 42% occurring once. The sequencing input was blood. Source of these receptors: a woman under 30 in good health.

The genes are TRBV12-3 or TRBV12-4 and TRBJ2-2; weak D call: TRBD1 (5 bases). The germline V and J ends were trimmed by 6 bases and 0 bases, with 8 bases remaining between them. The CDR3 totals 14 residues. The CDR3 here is CASRWGTNTGELFF. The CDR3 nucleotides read TGTGCCAGCAGATGGGGCACGAACACCGGGGAGCTGTTTTTT.

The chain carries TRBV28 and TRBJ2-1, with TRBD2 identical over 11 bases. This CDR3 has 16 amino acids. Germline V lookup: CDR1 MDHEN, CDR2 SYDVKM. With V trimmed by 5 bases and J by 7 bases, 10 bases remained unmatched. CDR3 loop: CASSQIAGGPGNEQFF. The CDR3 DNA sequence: TGTGCCAGCAGTCAGATAGCGGGGGGGCCAGGTAATGAGCAGTTCTTC. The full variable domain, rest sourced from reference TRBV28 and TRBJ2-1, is DVKVTQSSRYLVKRTGEKVFLECVQDMDHENMFWYRQDPGLGLRLIYFSYDVKMKEKGDIPEGYSVSREKKERFSLILESASTNQTSMYLCASSQIAGGPGNEQFFGPGTRLTVL.

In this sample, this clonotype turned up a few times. CDR3: CATSRALQETQYF. Written as DNA, the CDR3 is TGTGCCACCAGCAGGGCCCTTCAAGAGACCCAGTACTTC. The chain employs TRBV15 and TRBJ2-5, with no clear D. Trimming shortened V by 3 bases and J by 2 bases, and 7 bases separated the two germline ends. CDR3 length: 13 residues. CDR1 is LNHNV and CDR2 is YYDKDF in the germline V gene (reference sequence).

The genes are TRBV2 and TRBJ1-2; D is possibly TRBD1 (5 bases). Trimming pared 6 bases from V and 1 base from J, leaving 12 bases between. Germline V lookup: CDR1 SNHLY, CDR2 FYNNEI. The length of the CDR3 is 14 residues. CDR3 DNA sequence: TGTGCCAGCAGGCGGGGGACGGTTAACTATGGCTACACCTTC. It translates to CASRRGTVNYGYTF.

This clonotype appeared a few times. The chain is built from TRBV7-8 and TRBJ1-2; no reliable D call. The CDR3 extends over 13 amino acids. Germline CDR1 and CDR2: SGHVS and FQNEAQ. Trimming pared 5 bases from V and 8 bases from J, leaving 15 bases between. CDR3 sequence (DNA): TGTGCCAGCAGCGTAAATCACAAGCCAGGCTACACCTTC. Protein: CASSVNHKPGYTF.